The rows below give T cell receptor beta chains drawn from one sample of a study of CD8+CD57+ T cells in acquired aplastic anemia. From the reads, TCRdb called clonotypes with MiXCR, one entry per CDR3 protein. In the table there are around 430,000 distinct CDR3 sequences, under 40% of which are singletons. Sequenced input: sorted CD4+, CD8+, or CD8+CD57+ T cells (not recorded which) from PBMCs. These receptors all stem from a human donor with aplastic anemia. Each CDR3 is given with its conserved first and last residue. Fields, in order: D gene, V gene, clone size, J gene, CDR3 protein, CDR3 DNA. A D gene is named only where the DNA matches it firmly. Clone size appears in some rows only: once, few, many, or a class for an expanded clone.

>TRBD1|TRBV5-1|few|TRBJ2-2
CASSFLSGTGFGELFF
TGCGCCAGCAGCTTCCTATCCGGGACAGGGTTCGGGGAGCTGTTTTTT
>TRBD1|TRBV2|many|TRBJ1-2
CASSLQGGNTF
TGTGCCAGCAGTCTACAGGGGGGCAACACCTTC
>.|TRBV25-1|few|TRBJ2-7
CASSEIGQQPYEQYF
TGTGCCAGCAGTGAAATCGGGCAGCAACCCTACGAGCAGTACTTC
>TRBD1|TRBV12-3/TRBV12-4|many|TRBJ1-2
CASSPTGTVYGYTF
TGTGCCAGCAGCCCTACCGGGACAGTCTATGGCTACACCTTC
>TRBD2|TRBV5-5|.|TRBJ2-4
CASSSIAGGPQNIQYF
TGTGCCAGCAGCTCGATCGCGGGAGGACCTCAAAACATTCAGTACTTC
>.|TRBV2|.|TRBJ2-7
CASSLSRENEQYF
TGTGCCAGCAGTTTGAGCAGGGAAAACGAGCAGTACTTC
>.|TRBV20-1|.|TRBJ1-1
CSAFSDTEAFF
TGCAGTGCTTTTTCCGACACTGAAGCTTTCTTT
>.|TRBV30|few|TRBJ2-5
CAWSDRVHIQETQYF
TGTGCCTGGAGTGACAGAGTCCACATACAAGAGACCCAGTACTTC
>.|TRBV19|many|TRBJ1-5
CASSIGGGGGPQHF
TGTGCCAGTAGTATAGGAGGGGGAGGGGGGCCCCAGCATTTT
>.|TRBV9|many|TRBJ1-3
CASSVDRLGNTIYF
TGTGCCAGCAGCGTAGACAGGCTTGGAAACACCATATATTTT
>.|TRBV29-1|many|TRBJ1-5
CSVESGVNQPQHF
TGCAGCGTTGAAAGCGGTGTGAATCAGCCCCAGCATTTT
>.|TRBV30|few|TRBJ1-6
CAWGRYNSPLHF
TGTGCCTGGGGACGTTATAATTCACCCCTCCACTTT
>TRBD1|TRBV6-1|few|TRBJ1-5
CASSEFSGQNNQPQHF
TGTGCCAGCAGTGAGTTCTCGGGACAGAACAATCAGCCCCAGCATTTT
>.|TRBV19|.|TRBJ1-1
CASSIDSAWQTGAFF
TGTGCCAGTAGTATAGATTCCGCCTGGCAGACTGGAGCTTTCTTT
>TRBD1|TRBV29-1|few|TRBJ2-1
CSVETAGTGTYNEQFF
TGCAGCGTTGAGACTGCCGGGACAGGGACCTACAATGAGCAGTTCTTC
>TRBD2|TRBV19|many|TRBJ2-1
CASRTSGSSYNEQFF
TGTGCCAGTAGAACTAGCGGGAGCTCCTACAATGAGCAGTTCTTC
>.|TRBV20-1|few|TRBJ2-5
CSASASGIGETQYF
TGCAGTGCTAGCGCGAGCGGCATCGGGGAGACCCAGTACTTC
>TRBD1|TRBV24-1|many|TRBJ2-7
CAPGQTYEQYF
TGTGCGCCGGGACAGACCTACGAGCAGTACTTC
>.|TRBV4-3|few|TRBJ2-7
CASSQGAWRDEQYF
TGCGCCAGCAGCCAGGGGGCTTGGAGAGACGAGCAGTACTTC
>TRBD2|TRBV10-3|.|TRBJ2-3
CAISEGASGITTDTQYF
TGTGCCATCAGTGAGGGGGCTAGCGGGATTACCACAGATACGCAGTATTTT
>.|TRBV12-3/TRBV12-4|few|TRBJ1-5
CASSRDGFNQPQHF
TGTGCCAGCAGTCGGGACGGATTCAATCAGCCCCAGCATTTT
>.|TRBV20-1|.|TRBJ2-7
CSARQTGLSHEQYF
TGCAGTGCTAGACAAACAGGGTTGAGCCACGAGCAGTACTTC
>.|TRBV6-1|once|TRBJ1-3
CASSMGGTGNTIYF
TGTGCCAGCAGCATGGGGGGGACTGGAAACACCATATATTTT
>.|TRBV2|.|TRBJ1-6
CASSEAAFVPGLGNSPLHF
TGTGCCAGCAGTGAAGCCGCCTTCGTTCCGGGCCTAGGGAATTCACCCCTCCACTTT
>.|TRBV20-1|once|TRBJ1-3
CSAPSGSGNTIYF
TGCAGTGCGCCATCGGGTTCTGGAAACACCATATATTTT
>.|TRBV6-1|.|TRBJ2-2
CASSEGGEELFF
TGTGCCAGCAGTGAGGGCGGGGAGGAGCTGTTTTTT
>TRBD1|TRBV2|many|TRBJ1-5
CASSPTGGNQPQHF
TGTGCCAGCAGTCCTACAGGGGGGAATCAGCCCCAGCATTTT
>.|TRBV10-3|.|TRBJ1-1
CAISESTGDGEAFF
TGTGCCATCAGTGAGTCAACGGGGGACGGTGAAGCTTTCTTT
>.|TRBV20-1|.|TRBJ2-7
CSASGEGLYYEQYF
TGCAGTGCTAGCGGAGAGGGACTTTACTACGAGCAGTACTTC
>.|TRBV4-1|.|TRBJ2-7
CASSQLLQGLSYEQYF
TGCGCCAGCAGCCAACTTCTACAGGGCCTTTCCTACGAGCAGTACTTC
>.|TRBV19|many|TRBJ1-1
CASSAWRGENTEAFF
TGTGCCAGTAGTGCCTGGCGAGGGGAGAACACTGAAGCTTTCTTT
>TRBD1|TRBV10-3|.|TRBJ2-5
CAISLDRDETQYF
TGTGCCATCAGCCTTGACAGGGACGAGACCCAGTACTTC
>TRBD2|TRBV7-3|few|TRBJ2-2
CASSDRGGTGELFF
TGTGCCAGCAGCGATCGCGGGGGCACCGGGGAGCTGTTTTTT
>.|TRBV7-8|many|TRBJ2-7
CASAPSTAHPETYEQYF
TGTGCCAGCGCTCCCTCGACCGCCCACCCAGAAACCTACGAGCAGTACTTC
>TRBD1|TRBV6-5|many|TRBJ1-2
CASSSSRRDRENF
TGTGCCAGCAGTTCGTCCCGCCGGGACAGGGAAAACTTC
>.|TRBV5-5|few|TRBJ2-2
CASSLATGGVPGELFF
TGTGCCAGCAGCTTGGCTACAGGGGGGGTCCCCGGGGAGCTGTTTTTT
>.|TRBV20-1|many|TRBJ2-3
CSASGGAVTDTQYF
TGCAGTGCTAGTGGGGGGGCCGTTACAGATACGCAGTATTTT
>.|TRBV14|few|TRBJ1-6
CASSPRGGAGPLHF
TGTGCCAGCAGCCCCCGGGGGGGGGCAGGACCCCTCCACTTT
>.|TRBV7-9|.|TRBJ2-7
CASSLGHNGYEQYF
TGTGCCAGCAGCTTAGGACACAACGGCTACGAGCAGTACTTC
>TRBD2|TRBV5-6|few|TRBJ2-7
CASSSRTSLREQYF
TGTGCCAGCAGCTCTCGGACTAGTTTGAGGGAGCAGTACTTC
>TRBD1|TRBV20-1|many|TRBJ1-2
CSARRDREGYGYTF
TGCAGTGCTAGACGGGACAGGGAGGGCTATGGCTACACCTTC
>TRBD1|TRBV6-1|few|TRBJ2-6
CASRNDRVRASGANVLTF
TGTGCCAGCAGGAATGACAGGGTTAGAGCGTCTGGGGCCAACGTCCTGACTTTC
>.|TRBV13|many|TRBJ1-6
CASSIDNSPLHF
TGTGCCAGCAGCATTGATAATTCACCCCTCCACTTT
>.|TRBV7-9|few|TRBJ2-5
CASSFSGTETQYF
TGTGCCAGCAGCTTTTCCGGAACAGAGACCCAGTACTTC
>TRBD1|TRBV10-2|.|TRBJ2-7
CASTTGVSYEQYF
TGCGCCAGCACCACAGGGGTATCCTACGAGCAGTACTTC
>.|TRBV20-1|many|TRBJ2-3
CSATQGLLTDTQYF
TGCAGTGCTACACAAGGGCTACTCACAGATACGCAGTATTTT
>TRBD1|TRBV6-1|few|TRBJ1-5
CASMTGVWPQHF
TGTGCCAGCATGACAGGGGTATGGCCCCAGCATTTT
>TRBD2|TRBV6-1|.|TRBJ2-1
CASSPRLAGNEQFF
TGTGCCAGCAGCCCGCGGCTAGCGGGGAATGAGCAGTTCTTC
>.|TRBV4-2|many|TRBJ2-7
CASSQDLPTEQYF
TGTGCCAGCAGCCAAGATCTTCCGACAGAGCAGTACTTC
>.|TRBV7-6|.|TRBJ1-1
CASSPIKGLNTEAFF
TGTGCCAGCAGCCCCATAAAGGGGTTGAACACTGAAGCTTTCTTT
>.|TRBV7-2|.|TRBJ1-1
CASSTKVNTEAFF
TGTGCCAGCAGCACGAAGGTGAACACTGAAGCTTTCTTT